Following are 22 T cell receptor beta chains from one sample sequenced in a study of radiation and T cells in renal cell carcinoma (dated by TCRdb to about 2020). Receptor amplification or capture employed the immunoSEQ multiplex PCR assay. The source is immuneACCESS, and TCRdb retained only in-frame sequences with V and J called. Part of the clones is not carried over; for the studies checked, unresolved V genes explain less than half of this, and the remainder is unexplained. For this sample there are some 20,000 clones; 47% appear just once. The ten top clones hold around 16% of the sample. Taken with the paper, the label for time point translates to: tumor resected at nephrectomy. The treatment or condition label of this sample denotes: 15 Gy SBRT to primary tumor, nephrectomy 4 weeks later. Material: tumor tissue, obtained from a patient whose treatment included radiotherapy and nephrectomy. These receptors all stem from a woman aged 50 to 60 with renal cell carcinoma.

This clone was seen a few times. The sample holds other DNA sequences that translate to the same CDR3. The CDR3 DNA is TGTGCCAGCAGCTTCCAGGGAGGAACTGAAGCTTTCTTT. This translates into CASSFQGGTEAFF. The chain recombines TRBV7-3 with TRBJ1-1; TRBD1 might be the D (5 bases). The V gene lost 3 bases and the J gene lost 5 bases, with 10 bases spanning the gap. The CDR3 has 13 residues. Germline-derived CDR1 and CDR2 are SGHTA and FQGTGA.

At least ten counts were recorded for this clone. This chain joins TRBV5-1 and TRBJ2-7; 7 bases map to TRBD1. Germline assignment: CDR1 SGHRS and CDR2 YFSETQ. The junction had 9 bases not matched to a gene; V was cut back by 4 bases and J by 5 bases. This CDR3 is built from 14 residues. The CDR3 region is CASSLTGNEDEQYF. CDR3 DNA sequence: TGCGCCAGCAGCCTGACAGGGAATGAAGACGAGCAGTACTTC.

Relative to its sample, this clone is medium-sized. The rearrangement joins TRBV4-2 to TRBJ1-1; no clear D. V was cut by 4 bases and J by 0 bases, with 12 bases left in between. CDR3 size: 15 residues. CDR1 is LGHNA and CDR2 is YNFKEQ in the germline V gene. CDR3: CASSPTATVNTEAFF. The CDR3 bases are TGTGCCAGCAGCCCGACCGCTACTGTGAACACTGAAGCTTTCTTT.

In the case of this clone: The same CDR3 can be traced to other DNA sequences in this sample. The V and J genes are TRBV7-6 and TRBJ1-1; D call uncertain. V was trimmed by 5 bases and J by 0 bases, leaving 7 bases between them. This CDR3 has 13 residues. CDR1 is SGHVS, CDR2 FNYEAQ, per germline. CDR3 loop: CASSADLNTEAFF. CDR3 DNA sequence: TGTGCCAGCAGCGCAGACCTGAACACTGAAGCTTTCTTT.

The chain uses TRBV7-8 and TRBJ2-6, with D possibly being TRBD1 or TRBD2 (6 bases each). Germline values: CDR1 SGHVS, CDR2 FQNEAQ. The CDR3 has 15 residues. The V end was cut by 3 bases, the J end by 2 bases, with 8 bases between. The chain's CDR3 is CASSFGGPGANVLTF. CDR3 coding DNA: TGTGCCAGCAGCTTCGGGGGCCCTGGGGCCAACGTCCTGACTTTC. Together with reference TRBV7-8 and TRBJ2-6, the CDR3 gives the full variable domain: GAGVSQSPRYKVAKRGQDVALRCDPISGHVSLFWYQQALGQGPEFLTYFQNEAQLDKSGLPSDRFFAERPEGSVSTLKIQRTQQEDSAVYLCASSFGGPGANVLTFGAGSRLTVL.

This clone was counted between two and nine times. The rearrangement uses TRBV6-6 and TRBJ1-6; D gene unclear. CDR1 MNHNY and CDR2 SVGAGI come from the germline V gene (reference sequence). V was pared by 2 bases and J by 6 bases, with 5 bases between. The CDR3 covers 13 residues. CDR3 DNA sequence: TGTGCCAGCAGTTACGGACTTAATTCACCCCTCCACTTT. It codes for CASSYGLNSPLHF.

This clone was counted between two and nine times. The J gene is TRBJ1-3, the V gene TRBV4-1, with D perhaps matching TRBD1 (5 bases). The CDR3 has 18 residues. V was cut by 4 bases and J by 1 base, with 20 bases left in between. In germline, CDR1 is MGHRA, CDR2 YSYEKL. The CDR3 region is CASSPPLTRVVSGNTIYF. The DNA of the CDR3 is TGCGCCAGCAGCCCCCCGCTGACCAGGGTTGTATCTGGAAACACCATATATTTT.

The table lists this clone with a few counts. This chain connects TRBV6-1 to TRBJ2-2, with D unresolved. Trimming cost V 3 bases and J 6 bases, with 5 bases left between them. The CDR3 loop spans 12 amino acids. Germline CDR1 MNHNS, CDR2 SASEGT. CDR3 DNA: TGTGCCAGCAGTGATCCCGCCGGGGAGCTGTTTTTT. It is translated as CASSDPAGELFF.

This clone was picked up a small number of times. The V call is TRBV11-1, the J call TRBJ1-1; TRBD1 is a possible D gene (6 bases). V was cut by 3 bases and J by 4 bases, with 9 bases left in between. The CDR3 is 13 amino acids. Germline values: CDR1 SGHAT, CDR2 FQDESV (reference sequence). The chain's CDR3 is CASSFQGFTEAFF. CDR3 DNA sequence: TGTGCCAGCAGCTTCCAGGGGTTCACTGAAGCTTTCTTT.

This chain uses TRBV4-1 with TRBJ2-7, with 8 nucleotides matching TRBD1. The V gene's germline CDR1 is MGHRA and CDR2 YSYEKL. V dropped 3 bases and J dropped 2; count of bases not matched to a gene: 12. This CDR3 is built from 17 residues. The CDR3: CASSHPSREQGAYEQYF. The CDR3 DNA reads as TGCGCCAGCAGCCATCCCAGCCGGGAACAGGGGGCCTACGAGCAGTACTTC.

This clone showed up just a few times. The chain joins TRBV5-1 to TRBJ2-1; D may be TRBD1 (5 bases). This CDR3 is 18 amino acids long. Germline values: CDR1 SGHRS, CDR2 YFSETQ. Between the trimmed V and J ends, which lost 2 bases and 1 base, there was a span of 19 bases. CDR3 DNA: TGCGCCAGCAGCTTTCCCTCTCGACAGCCTAGGTCCTACAATGAGCAGTTCTTC. It yields the protein CASSFPSRQPRSYNEQFF.

The table lists this clone with a count of one. The rearrangement joins TRBV6-5 to TRBJ2-7; D possibly corresponds to TRBD2 (5 bases). The CDR3 length is 13 residues. The germline gives CDR1 MNHEY, CDR2 SVGAGI. The V and J ends lost 7 bases and 5 bases respectively, with 15 bases between them. CDR3 sequence: CASNPSGWDEQYF. CDR3 coding DNA: TGTGCCAGCAACCCCTCGGGATGGGACGAGCAGTACTTC.

This rearrangement joins TRBV18 to TRBJ2-7; D is undetermined. The CDR3 has 11 amino acids. V shed 4 bases and J shed 7 bases, with 8 bases lying between them. The V gene's germline CDR1 is KGHSH and CDR2 LQKENI. This CDR3 is CASSLKWEQYF. CDR3 DNA sequence: TGTGCCAGCTCACTGAAGTGGGAGCAGTACTTC.

Written as DNA, the CDR3 is TGTGCCAGCAGCCAGGGTGTTGGATACGAGCAGTACTTC. Protein sequence: CASSQGVGYEQYF. V usage is TRBV7-6 and J usage is TRBJ2-7; tentatively, D is TRBD1 (5 bases). The CDR3 is 13 residues long. V was trimmed by 5 bases and J by 4 bases, leaving 12 bases between them. The germline V gene encodes CDR1 SGHVS and CDR2 FNYEAQ.

This clone was observed a few times. CDR3 in DNA: TGTGCCACCAGCAGAGATACAGGGGGCTCTTCAGAGACCCAGTACTTC. Its translation: CATSRDTGGSSETQYF. The rearrangement joins TRBV15 to TRBJ2-5; 9 nucleotides match TRBD1. The V segment lost 0 bases and the J segment 4 bases; nucleotides outside the gene matches: 6. This CDR3 spans 16 amino acids. In germline, CDR1 is LNHNV, CDR2 YYDKDF (reference sequence).

This clone was observed a handful of times. This chain connects TRBV28 to TRBJ2-7; 7 bases match TRBD1. Germline V gene sequence: CDR1 MDHEN, CDR2 SYDVKM. J gave up 1 base and V 2 bases, and 8 bases lay outside the gene matches. CDR3 length: 16 amino acids. The CDR3 sequence is CASSLGVQGLSYEQYF. DNA of the CDR3: TGTGCCAGCAGTTTAGGAGTACAGGGGCTATCCTACGAGCAGTACTTC.

This clone is termed medium-sized. This chain links TRBV19 with TRBJ2-3; tentatively, D is TRBD2 (6 bases). Germline CDR1 and CDR2: LNHDA and SQIVND (reference sequence). This CDR3 has 14 residues. Trimming shortened V by 10 bases and J by 0 bases, and 14 bases separated the two germline ends. The CDR3 spells CATAGHGSTDTQYF. The CDR3 DNA is TGTGCCACCGCGGGGCATGGTAGCACAGATACGCAGTATTTT.

This clone was detected only a few times. The chain combines TRBV11-1 with TRBJ2-3, with 12 bases identical to TRBD2. Germline loops: CDR1 SGHAT, CDR2 FQDESV (reference sequence). Trimming removed 4 bases from V and 0 bases from J; junction bases left unmatched: 8. The CDR3 contains 18 residues. The CDR3 loop is CASSWGLAGEYSTDTQYF. DNA of the CDR3: TGTGCCAGCAGCTGGGGACTAGCGGGTGAATATAGCACAGATACGCAGTATTTT.

The V call is TRBV6-5, the J call TRBJ1-2; D is perhaps TRBD1 (6 bases). The V and J ends lost 4 bases and 4 bases respectively, with 13 bases between them. The CDR3 contains 14 residues. From germline, CDR1 is MNHEY and CDR2 SVGAGI. Here the CDR3 DNA reads TGTGCCAGCAGTTTGGGGGCCGGTAGCTATGGCTACACCTTC. The encoded protein is CASSLGAGSYGYTF.

V gene TRBV30 combines with J gene TRBJ1-4, with 9 positions matching TRBD1. The CDR3 has 15 residues. V lost 5 bases and J lost 5; bases outside the gene matches: 9. Per the germline V gene, CDR1 is GTSNPN and CDR2 is SVGIG (reference sequence). The CDR3 protein is CAWVKHGTGNEKLFF. CDR3 DNA: TGTGCCTGGGTGAAACACGGGACAGGGAATGAAAAACTGTTTTTT.

J is TRBJ1-1 and V is TRBV7-9; 12 bases map to TRBD1. From germline, CDR1 is SEHNR and CDR2 FQNEAQ (reference sequence). This CDR3 region has 16 residues. Unmatched junction bases numbered 6, after V lost 1 base and J lost 6 bases. CDR3 bases: TGTGCCAGCAGCTTAGACGCGGGACAGGGGGCCGCTGAAGCTTTCTTT. Its protein product is CASSLDAGQGAAEAFF.

This clone was seen once. V is TRBV4-3 and J is TRBJ1-6; D may be TRBD1 (5 bases). CDR3 size: 17 residues. V gave up 6 bases and J gave up 7 bases, with 22 bases separating them. Germline V CDR1 and CDR2: LGHNA, YSLEER. The chain's CDR3 is CASSQSGFGAWNSPLHF. The DNA for the CDR3 is TGCGCCAGCAGTCAATCGGGGTTCGGGGCTTGGAATTCACCCCTCCACTTT.